The 4 T cell receptor beta chains reported below all come from one sample, sequenced in a study of monozygotic twins with cystic fibrosis. Profiling relied on immunoSEQ multiplex PCR, and the TCRdb table lists in-frame clones only, not all of them. The sample includes approximately 34,000 clones, around 82% of them seen just once. The sequencing sample was made of blood. The receptors come from a girl aged 2 to 10 with cystic fibrosis.

This clone was picked up one time. The chain employs TRBV5-1 and TRBJ2-7; 8 bases line up with TRBD2. The CDR3 contains 15 residues. CDR1 and CDR2 from the germline V gene are SGHRS and YFSETQ. Trimming took 0 bases from V and 6 from J; bases not matched to a gene: 8. The chain's CDR3 is CASSLAPGLVGEQYF. The CDR3 nucleotides read TGCGCCAGCAGCTTGGCCCCGGGACTAGTCGGCGAGCAGTACTTC.

V gene TRBV6-5 combines with J gene TRBJ2-2; D is ambiguous. CDR1 is MNHEY and CDR2 is SVGAGI in the germline V gene. The V end lost 2 bases, the J end lost 0 bases, and 7 bases lay between the germline ends. The CDR3 runs 15 residues. In DNA form, the CDR3 reads TGTGCCAGCAGTTACGTGGGTTCGAACACCGGGGAGCTGTTTTTT. Residues: CASSYVGSNTGELFF.

In its sample, this clone was seen a few times. This sequence joins TRBV2 and TRBJ2-7; 8 positions agree with TRBD2. V lost 6 bases and J lost 3; bases outside the gene matches: 13. CDR3 length: 16 amino acids. Germline loops: CDR1 SNHLY, CDR2 FYNNEI. CDR3 sequence reads: CASRRTGGPLLYEQYF. CDR3 coding DNA: TGTGCCAGCAGACGCACGGGAGGGCCATTACTCTACGAGCAGTACTTC.

The table lists this clone with a few counts. This chain uses TRBV23-1 with TRBJ1-1; 10 nucleotides agree with TRBD1. TRBV23-1 is classed as an ORF, of uncertain function. The CDR3 contains 19 residues. V dropped 3 bases and J dropped 0; count of bases not matched to a gene: 13. CDR3 sequence: CASSHDRAGTGVLNTEAFF. The CDR3 nucleotides are TGCGCCAGCAGTCACGACCGCGCCGGGACAGGGGTTTTGAACACTGAAGCTTTCTTT.